A selection of T cell receptor beta chains follows, all from one sample in a study of shared clonotypes between healthy human individuals. TCRdb keeps only in-frame clones here, not all; method: immunoSEQ multiplex PCR. The sample lists about 2.2 million clones, over 85% seen once, with 1.5% to 2% in the top ten. Input material: naive CD8+ T cells from PBMCs. The receptor set was obtained from a man aged 18 to 35 in good health. Some clones in this sample may be carry-over from other donors' samples. The conserved cysteine and the conserved F or W are not part of the CDR3 here. The order of the fields is clone size, V gene, J gene, CDR3 protein. Size is stated for part of the rows, as once, few or many counts, or as a class when the clone is expanded.

>.|TRBV6-5|TRBJ1-1
ASSYTAGADDAF
>.|TRBV28|TRBJ2-2
ASSLRTGGKAGELF
>.|TRBV19|TRBJ2-7
ASSIAGGPGLEQY
>.|TRBV18|TRBJ2-7
ASSEIVGPEQY
>.|TRBV7-8|TRBJ1-4
ASSLDGFGTNEKLF
>.|TRBV28|TRBJ2-7
ASNGDNSYEQY
>.|TRBV27|TRBJ1-5
ASSLGVDQPQH
>.|TRBV4-1|TRBJ2-5
ASSPPEGRETQY
>.|TRBV29-1|TRBJ2-3
SVIRTSGFTDTQY
>.|TRBV7-2|TRBJ1-2
ASSLPVQAFNYGYT
>.|TRBV9|TRBJ2-1
ASSSRGGRNNNEQF
>.|TRBV6-5|TRBJ2-1
ASSHSGSSYNEQF
>.|TRBV28|TRBJ2-2
ASSIAGGPYTGELF
>.|TRBV7-9|TRBJ1-2
ASTPGGSYGYT
>.|TRBV7-9|TRBJ1-2
ASSHAETIYGYT
>.|TRBV7-2|TRBJ2-7
ASSFTSGRSYEQY
>.|TRBV5-5|TRBJ2-7
ASSLDPNPAEQY
>.|TRBV6-5|TRBJ1-2
ASSYVTGDGYT
>.|TRBV9|TRBJ1-1
ASSVEGIRGGTEAF
>.|TRBV7-6|TRBJ1-3
ASSPGWGANTIY
>.|TRBV7-9|TRBJ2-7
ASRRGTGEQY
>.|TRBV6-1|TRBJ1-1
ASNDFQHEAF
>.|TRBV10-2|TRBJ2-1
ASRPGYNEQF
>.|TRBV28|TRBJ2-3
ASSSVWGTQY
>.|TRBV5-5|TRBJ2-3
ASSFQGRTDTQY
>once|TRBV27|TRBJ1-1
ASRYGTGATEAF
>.|TRBV27|TRBJ2-1
ASSGASGSSRYNEQF
>.|TRBV5-4|TRBJ2-1
ASSLGSEQF
>.|TRBV4-2|TRBJ2-5
ASSLLGGLAVGETQY
>.|TRBV5-1|TRBJ2-3
ASSFSGTGSTDTQY
>.|TRBV7-9|TRBJ2-1
ASSFSGREQF
>.|TRBV7-7|TRBJ2-1
ASSLSLAGNKQF
>.|TRBV7-9|TRBJ1-5
ASSGGSSNQPQH
>.|TRBV11-2|TRBJ2-7
ASSFAAYEQY
>.|TRBV30|TRBJ2-7
AWRTAPDEQY
>once|TRBV28|TRBJ2-1
ASSFLPGQTGNEQF
>.|TRBV7-9|TRBJ1-1
ASSLAERGNTEAF
>.|TRBV7-9|TRBJ2-7
ASSPEPGPRGEQY
>.|TRBV27|TRBJ2-5
ASLGTQY
>.|TRBV28|TRBJ2-7
ASVKSSRAYEQY
>.|TRBV7-8|TRBJ2-7
ASSLDGGYEQY
>.|TRBV6-6|TRBJ2-5
ASSYYGVGETQY